This T cell receptor (beta chain) was found in a study of shared clonotypes between healthy human individuals. This clone appeared a single time. No antigen is known for it. Germline CDR1 MNHEY, CDR2 SMNVEV (reference sequence). V was trimmed by 3 bases and J by 4 bases, leaving 12 bases between them. The CDR3 sequence is 14 residues long. This table comes from immunoSEQ multiplex PCR, and its TCRdb copy is limited to in-frame clones, with some not included. Here the sample spans 560,000 or so clones, roughly 95% being singletons. Positively selected for CCR7, the CD45RO-negative cells used as naive CD8 cells excluded terminally differentiated effector memory CD45RA+ cells. Each sample came from a Caucasian adult donor living in Nashville, Tennessee. Study-level points and caveats: Among the subsets, naive ones generally showed larger estimated richness than memory ones. Between several donors, naive CD4 clonotypes were shared at a level of about 5%. Represented diversity (both genetic and exposure-history) was limited by the small number of donors.

This clonotype was sampled from a woman in her 30s in good health. Source material: naive CD8+ T cells sorted from blood. The chain couples TRBV27 to TRBJ1-2, with D maybe TRBD1 (6 bases). CDR3 sequence (DNA): TGTGCCAGCAGTTTCGGAGCAGGGGTCTATGGCTACACCTTC. Its translation is CASSFGAGVYGYTF.